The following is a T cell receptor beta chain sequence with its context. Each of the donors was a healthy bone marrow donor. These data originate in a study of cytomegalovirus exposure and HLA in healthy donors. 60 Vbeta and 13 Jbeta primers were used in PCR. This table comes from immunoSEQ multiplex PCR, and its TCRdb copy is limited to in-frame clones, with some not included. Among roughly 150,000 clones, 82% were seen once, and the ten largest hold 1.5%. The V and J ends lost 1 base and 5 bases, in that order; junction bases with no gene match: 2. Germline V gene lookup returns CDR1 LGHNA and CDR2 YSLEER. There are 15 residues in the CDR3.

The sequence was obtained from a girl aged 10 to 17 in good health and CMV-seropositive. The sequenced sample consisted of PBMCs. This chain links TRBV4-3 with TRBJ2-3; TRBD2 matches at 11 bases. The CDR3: CASSQVLAGGDTQYF. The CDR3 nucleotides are TGCGCCAGCAGCCAAGTTCTAGCGGGGGGAGATACGCAGTATTTT.